This entry lists 13 T cell receptor beta chains sequenced from one sample in a study of T cell responses to AZD1222 COVID-19 vaccine (dated by TCRdb to the early 2020s). Per the publication, the time point label means: baseline before first vaccination. Library construction relied on the immunoSEQ multiplex PCR assay. TCRdb provides this immuneACCESS table in a form limited to in-frame rearrangements. Some clones are lacking; in checked studies, under half of them reflect an unresolved V gene, and why the rest are absent is not known. The sample records 100,000 to 120,000 clones, less than 90% of which are singletons. 1.5% to 2% of the sample rests with the top ten. Material: peripheral blood, obtained on day 0 of AZD1222 vaccination. The receptors derive from an adult in good health.

This rearrangement joins TRBV4-1 to TRBJ2-7; 15 nucleotides align to TRBD2. Germline CDR1 is MGHRA and CDR2 is YSYEKL. There are 18 residues in the CDR3. J gave up 1 base and V 4 bases, and 8 bases lay outside the gene matches. CDR3 sequence (DNA): TGCGCCAGCAGCCGCGGACTAGCGGGAGGGCCGGGGTCCTACGAGCAGTACTTC. Encoded protein: CASSRGLAGGPGSYEQYF.

This rearrangement joins TRBV6-5 to TRBJ2-3, with D perhaps given as TRBD1 or TRBD2 (6 bases each). V lost 7 bases, J lost 0 bases, and 14 bases lay in between. CDR3 length: 15 residues. Germline loops: CDR1 MNHEY, CDR2 SVGAGI. The CDR3, as DNA: TGTGCCAGCAAGGTGTCGGGGGCTAGCACAGATACGCAGTATTTT. This gives the protein CASKVSGASTDTQYF.

The chain carries TRBV5-1 and TRBJ1-6; 7 bases map to TRBD1. CDR1 is SGHRS, CDR2 YFSETQ, per germline. J lost 10 bases, V lost 4 bases, and 8 bases had no gene match. CDR3 length equals 14 residues. This CDR3 is CASSTGQVESPLHF. CDR3 DNA: TGCGCCAGCAGCACCGGACAGGTCGAGTCACCCCTCCACTTT.

The chain joins TRBV27 to TRBJ1-5; D remains unclear. Trimming took off 4 bases at V and 4 bases at J, with 8 bases between the two ends. CDR3 size: 13 residues. Germline CDR1 MNHEY, CDR2 SMNVEV (reference sequence). The chain's CDR3 is CASSWADNQPQHF. The CDR3 DNA follows: TGTGCCAGCAGTTGGGCCGATAATCAGCCCCAGCATTTT.

This clone appeared a few times. The chain joins TRBV10-2 to TRBJ1-2, with unresolved D. The CDR3 has 13 residues. The germline CDR1 and CDR2 sequences are WSHSY and SAAADI. V was pared by 3 bases and J by 4 bases, with 9 bases between. CDR3 loop: CASSDGLSYGYTF. CDR3 DNA: TGCGCCAGCAGTGACGGCCTGAGCTATGGCTACACCTTC.

The chain employs TRBV2 and TRBJ2-7; TRBD1 agrees at 11 bases. Germline values: CDR1 SNHLY, CDR2 FYNNEI. The J segment lost 4 bases and the V segment lost 6 bases, leaving 5 bases of the junction unmatched. CDR3 length equals 14 residues. The CDR3 region is CASSTGTGGYEQYF. The CDR3, as DNA: TGTGCCAGCAGCACCGGGACAGGGGGTTACGAGCAGTACTTC.

This rearrangement joins TRBV19 to TRBJ1-2; TRBD1 is a possible D gene (6 bases). The CDR3 length is 12 residues. The germline CDR1 and CDR2 sequences are LNHDA and SQIVND (reference sequence). The V end was cut by 9 bases, the J end by 5 bases, with 13 bases between. As DNA, the CDR3 is TGTGCCAGCCAACAGGGCTCGTATGGCTACACCTTC. Encoded protein: CASQQGSYGYTF.

The V call is TRBV2, the J call TRBJ1-1, with no clear D. Trimming shortened V by 3 bases and J by 0 bases, and 11 bases separated the two germline ends. Germline CDR1 reads SNHLY; CDR2 reads FYNNEI. This CDR3 is built from 15 residues. DNA of the CDR3: TGTGCCAGCAGTGAGGGTATGGCCATGAACACTGAAGCTTTCTTT. This gives the protein CASSEGMAMNTEAFF.

The V gene is TRBV3-1 (or the pseudogene TRBV3-2), the J gene TRBJ1-6; 10 bases fit TRBD1. The CDR3 is 14 residues long. Unmatched junction bases numbered 1, after V lost 0 bases and J lost 11 bases. Germline CDR1 is LGHDT and CDR2 is YNNKEL (reference sequence). The CDR3, as DNA: TGTGCCAGCAGCCAAGAGACAGGGGGCACACCCCTCCACTTT. This translates into CASSQETGGTPLHF.

The gene calls are TRBV7-8 and TRBJ1-4; the match to TRBD1 covers 7 bases. CDR1 SGHVS and CDR2 FQNEAQ come from the germline V gene. This CDR3 has 14 amino acids. The ends lost 2 bases at V and 10 bases at J; junction bases unmatched: 7. The CDR3 sequence is CASSLSGTALKLFF. The CDR3 coding sequence is TGTGCCAGCAGCTTATCCGGGACAGCCCTAAAACTGTTTTTT.

This chain connects TRBV27 to TRBJ2-1; 9 bases map to TRBD2. V gave up 6 bases and J gave up 4 bases; unmatched junction bases: 7. This CDR3 contains 15 residues. Germline-derived CDR1 and CDR2 are MNHEY and SMNVEV (reference sequence). The DNA of the CDR3 is TGTGCCAGCAGCTTAGCGGGAGCGAGGTACAATGAGCAGTTCTTC. This translates into CASSLAGARYNEQFF.

The V gene is TRBV2, the J gene TRBJ1-2, with no clear D. V dropped 6 bases and J dropped 3 bases, with 11 bases sitting between them. The CDR3 has 13 amino acids. CDR1 and CDR2 (germline): SNHLY, FYNNEI. The CDR3 sequence is CASRVGRDYGYTF. The CDR3 DNA is TGTGCCAGCAGAGTCGGGAGGGACTATGGCTACACCTTC.

This chain connects TRBV6-1 to TRBJ1-5; D remains ambiguous. V dropped 2 bases and J dropped 9 bases, with 17 bases sitting between them. The CDR3 consists of 15 residues. Germline values: CDR1 MNHNS, CDR2 SASEGT. CDR3 loop: CASSETIGSWAPQHF. The CDR3 nucleotides read TGTGCCAGCAGTGAAACGATCGGCAGCTGGGCGCCCCAGCATTTT.